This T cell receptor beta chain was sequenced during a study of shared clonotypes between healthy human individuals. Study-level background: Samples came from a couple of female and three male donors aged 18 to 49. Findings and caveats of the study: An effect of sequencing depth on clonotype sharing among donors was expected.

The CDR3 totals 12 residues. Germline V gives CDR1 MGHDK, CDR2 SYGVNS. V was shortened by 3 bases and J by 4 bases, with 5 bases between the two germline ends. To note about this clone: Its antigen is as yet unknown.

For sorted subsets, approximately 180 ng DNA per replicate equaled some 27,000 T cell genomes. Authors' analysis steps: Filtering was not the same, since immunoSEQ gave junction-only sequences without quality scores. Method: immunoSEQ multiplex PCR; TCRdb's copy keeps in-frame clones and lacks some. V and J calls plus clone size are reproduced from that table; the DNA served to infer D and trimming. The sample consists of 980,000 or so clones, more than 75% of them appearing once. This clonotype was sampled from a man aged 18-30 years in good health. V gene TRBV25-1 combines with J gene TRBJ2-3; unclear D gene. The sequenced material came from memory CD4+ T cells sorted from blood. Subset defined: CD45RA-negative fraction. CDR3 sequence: CASSDRADTQYF. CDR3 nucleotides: TGTGCCAGCAGTGATCGCGCAGATACGCAGTATTTT.